The 16 T cell receptor beta chains below come from one sample, sequenced in a study of T-cell memory formation after mild COVID-19. Each CDR3 protein gets one entry after TCRdb re-called the 5' RACE reads with MiXCR. The table lists fewer than 350,000 distinct CDR3 sequences, 15% of them singletons. Sequencing was carried out using PBMCs or a T cell subset sorted from them (not recorded which). The receptors derive from a man younger than 35 who had mild COVID-19 (a few samples of this study predate the infection). Cell type and time point are not known.

The chain has TRBV4-2 and TRBJ2-3; 10 bases fit TRBD2. Germline CDR1 reads LGHNA; CDR2 reads YNFKEQ. The V segment lost 1 base and the J segment 2 bases; nucleotides outside the gene matches: 9. The CDR3 has 18 amino acids. The CDR3 nucleotides are TGTGCCAGCAGCCAAGCAAAGTCACTAGCGGGAACCACAGATACGCAGTATTTT. Translating gives CASSQAKSLAGTTDTQYF.

This clonotype was found a few times. The J gene is TRBJ2-1, the V gene TRBV5-1; 12 bases align to TRBD2. The CDR3 spans 16 residues. V was clipped by 3 bases and J by 6 bases; unmatched bases: 7. Germline V gene data show CDR1 as SGHRS and CDR2 as YFSETQ. The CDR3 region has the DNA TGCGCCAGCAGCTGGGGGCTAGCGGGGGGGCGCAATGAGCAGTTCTTC. This sequence encodes CASSWGLAGGRNEQFF. The full variable domain, rest sourced from reference TRBV5-1 and TRBJ2-1, is KAGVTQTPRYLIKTRGQQVTLSCSPISGHRSVSWYQQTPGQGLQFLFEYFSETQRNKGNFPGRFSGRQFSNSRSEMNVSTLELGDSALYLCASSWGLAGGRNEQFFGPGTRLTVL.

This clonotype occurred many times. J is TRBJ1-1 and V is TRBV10-2; 7 bases map to TRBD1. CDR1 is WSHSY and CDR2 is SAAADI in the germline V gene. J gave up 4 bases and V 6 bases, and 5 bases lay outside the gene matches. The CDR3 has 13 amino acids. CDR3 DNA: TGCGCCAGCAGCCAACAGGGGTTCACTGAAGCTTTCTTT. It is translated as CASSQQGFTEAFF.

The genes are TRBV6-6 and TRBJ2-3; D ambiguous. The CDR3 is made up of 14 amino acids. Deletions cut 4 bases from V and 6 bases from J, with 14 bases between. Per germline, CDR1 MNHNY and CDR2 SVGAGI (reference sequence). The CDR3: CASSSSAETDTQYF. For the CDR3, the DNA is TGTGCCAGCAGTTCAAGCGCAGAGACGGATACGCAGTATTTT.

Only a few counts were recorded for this clonotype. The gene calls are TRBV4-3 and TRBJ2-2; 7 bases agree with TRBD2. Germline trimming cut 0 bases from V and 4 bases from J; bases unmatched to any gene: 8. The CDR3 runs 17 residues. Germline V gene lookup returns CDR1 LGHNA and CDR2 YSLEER. The chain's CDR3 is CASSQEGGAWRTGELFF. The CDR3, as DNA: TGCGCCAGCAGCCAAGAGGGAGGGGCCTGGCGCACCGGGGAGCTGTTTTTT.

This chain links TRBV20-1 with TRBJ1-1; maybe TRBD1 (5 bases). Germline CDR1 reads DFQATT; CDR2 reads SNEGSKA (reference sequence). The V and J ends lost 0 bases and 2 bases respectively, with 7 bases between them. The CDR3 is made up of 13 amino acids. CDR3 region: CSAREQGNTEAFF. CDR3 DNA sequence: TGCAGTGCTAGAGAGCAGGGTAACACTGAAGCTTTCTTT.

This clonotype was counted between two and nine times. The V and J genes are TRBV4-2 and TRBJ2-3; 7 bases match TRBD2. The CDR3 has 17 amino acids. The V segment lost 1 base and the J segment 0 bases; nucleotides outside the gene matches: 7. Germline values: CDR1 LGHNA, CDR2 YNFKEQ. For the CDR3, the DNA is TGTGCCAGCAGCCAAGTTACACTAGCGTCTAGCACAGATACGCAGTATTTT. This encodes CASSQVTLASSTDTQYF.

This clonotype was detected ten times or more. This sequence joins TRBV2 and TRBJ2-1, with TRBD2 matching 7 bases. Germline V gene data show CDR1 as SNHLY and CDR2 as FYNNEI. The V and J ends lost 7 bases and 5 bases, in that order; junction bases with no gene match: 11. This CDR3 region has 15 residues. CDR3 sequence reads: CASIEGTTSDNEQFF. The CDR3 nucleotides read TGTGCCAGCATAGAAGGGACTACCTCTGACAATGAGCAGTTCTTC.

In this sample, this clonotype turned up a few times. J is TRBJ2-5 and V is TRBV7-3; D ambiguous. CDR3 length equals 14 residues. V lost 4 bases and J lost 4, with 13 bases in between. The germline V gene encodes CDR1 SGHTA and CDR2 FQGTGA. DNA for the CDR3: TGTGCCAGCAGCTCAGGCCGACTCGGAGAGACCCAGTACTTC. Its protein is CASSSGRLGETQYF.

This clonotype was detected a few times. The chain employs TRBV5-1 and TRBJ1-5; D possibly corresponds to TRBD1 (5 bases). There are 14 residues in the CDR3. Germline CDR1 reads SGHRS; CDR2 reads YFSETQ. V lost 6 bases, J lost 5 bases, and 15 bases lay in between. This CDR3 is CASKRALGDQPQHF. The CDR3 DNA reads TGCGCCAGCAAGCGGGCCCTGGGGGATCAGCCCCAGCATTTT. The variable domain in full, completed from reference TRBV5-1 and TRBJ1-5, reads KAGVTQTPRYLIKTRGQQVTLSCSPISGHRSVSWYQQTPGQGLQFLFEYFSETQRNKGNFPGRFSGRQFSNSRSEMNVSTLELGDSALYLCASKRALGDQPQHFGDGTRLSIL.

V is TRBV6-2 or TRBV6-3 and J is TRBJ1-5; possibly TRBD1 for D (5 bases). The germline V gene has CDR1 MNHEY and CDR2 SVGEGT. The CDR3 covers 15 residues. Trimming removed 0 bases at V and 5 bases at J, with 11 bases between. In DNA, the CDR3 is TGTGCCAGCAGTTACTCGAGACAGAAAGATCAGCCCCAGCATTTT. It specifies CASSYSRQKDQPQHF.

This clonotype was counted at least ten times. The V gene is TRBV7-2, the J gene TRBJ1-1; TRBD1 aligns across 7 bases. Germline V gives CDR1 SGHTA, CDR2 FQGNSA. The CDR3 extends over 16 amino acids. The ends lost 0 bases at V and 4 bases at J; junction bases unmatched: 8. The CDR3 protein is CASSLASAGGFTEAFF. The DNA for the CDR3 is TGTGCCAGCAGCTTAGCGTCGGCAGGGGGGTTCACTGAAGCTTTCTTT.

CDR3 sequence: CASSLGWGALILGETQYF. Here the CDR3 DNA reads TGTGCCAGCAGCTTAGGATGGGGGGCGCTCATCCTGGGGGAGACCCAGTACTTC. The chain joins TRBV11-2 to TRBJ2-5; D assignment may be TRBD1 or TRBD2 (6 bases each). CDR3 length equals 18 residues. Deletions cut 1 base from V and 5 bases from J, with 23 bases between. Looked up from germline, CDR1 is SGHAT and CDR2 is FQNNGV.

Only a few counts were recorded for this clonotype. The chain has TRBV6-2 or TRBV6-3 and TRBJ2-1; weak D call: TRBD1 (5 bases). The CDR3 has 14 residues. The V end lost 6 bases, the J end lost 5 bases, and 14 bases lay between the germline ends. Per germline, CDR1 MNHEY and CDR2 SVGEGT. CDR3 bases: TGTGCCAGCAGGGACCGCAGGGTCAACAATGAGCAGTTCTTC. This codes for CASRDRRVNNEQFF.

In the case of this clonotype: A much bigger clone sits one base away, suggesting this may be a read error. The CDR3 sequence: CASSSGTNTEAFF. The CDR3 DNA reads as TGTGCCAGCAGTTCCGGGACGAACACTGAAGCTTTCTTT. The chain employs TRBV27 and TRBJ1-1; TRBD1 is a possible D gene (5 bases). V was trimmed by 4 bases and J by 1 base, leaving 7 bases between them. This CDR3 is 13 amino acids long. In germline, CDR1 is MNHEY, CDR2 SMNVEV (reference sequence).

This clonotype came up many times. The gene calls are TRBV2 and TRBJ2-7; 7 nucleotides line up with TRBD1. V shed 9 bases and J 0 bases; nucleotides not matched to a gene: 5. Germline loops: CDR1 SNHLY, CDR2 FYNNEI. The CDR3 consists of 13 residues. CDR3 loop: CASEGTASYEQYF. CDR3 in DNA: TGTGCCAGTGAGGGGACAGCCTCCTACGAGCAGTACTTC.